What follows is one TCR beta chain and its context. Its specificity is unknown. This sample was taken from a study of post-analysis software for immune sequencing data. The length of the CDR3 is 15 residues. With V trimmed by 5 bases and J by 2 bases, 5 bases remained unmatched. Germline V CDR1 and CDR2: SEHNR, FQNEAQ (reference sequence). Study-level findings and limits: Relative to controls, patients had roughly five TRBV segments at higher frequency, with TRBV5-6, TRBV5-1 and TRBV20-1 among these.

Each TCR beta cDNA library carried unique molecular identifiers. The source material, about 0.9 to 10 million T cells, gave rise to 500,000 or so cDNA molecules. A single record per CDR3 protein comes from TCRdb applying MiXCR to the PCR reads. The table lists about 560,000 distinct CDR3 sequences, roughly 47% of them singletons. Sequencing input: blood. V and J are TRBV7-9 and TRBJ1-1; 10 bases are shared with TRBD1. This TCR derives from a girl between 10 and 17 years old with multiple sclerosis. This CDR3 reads CASSTGTGVNTEAFF. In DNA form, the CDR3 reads TGTGCCAGCAGCACCGGGACAGGGGTAAACACTGAAGCTTTCTTT.